This T cell receptor beta chain is drawn from a study of blood T cell repertoires in COVID-19. Study-wide background: Specimens from acute and convalescent COVID-19 originated in the United States, Italy and Spain.

Germline V gene data show CDR1 as LNHDA and CDR2 as SQIVND (reference sequence). The CDR3 is made up of 15 amino acids. V lost 3 bases and J lost 6; bases outside the gene matches: 6. Per the original methods: The assay estimated nucleated cells by amplifying reference gene primers. TCRdb keeps only in-frame clones here, not all; method: immunoSEQ multiplex PCR. V, J and clone size reflect that table, while D and trimming were determined from the DNA. The sample contains approximately 270,000 clones, about 89% of which appear only once. The sequenced sample was peripheral blood. The clonotype originates from a man in his fifties or sixties with acute or convalescent COVID-19. The rearrangement links TRBV19 to TRBJ1-4; 8 bases are a match to TRBD1. The CDR3 loop reads CASSMTGQGYEKLFF. For the CDR3, the DNA is TGTGCCAGTAGTATGACCGGACAGGGCTATGAAAAACTGTTTTTT.